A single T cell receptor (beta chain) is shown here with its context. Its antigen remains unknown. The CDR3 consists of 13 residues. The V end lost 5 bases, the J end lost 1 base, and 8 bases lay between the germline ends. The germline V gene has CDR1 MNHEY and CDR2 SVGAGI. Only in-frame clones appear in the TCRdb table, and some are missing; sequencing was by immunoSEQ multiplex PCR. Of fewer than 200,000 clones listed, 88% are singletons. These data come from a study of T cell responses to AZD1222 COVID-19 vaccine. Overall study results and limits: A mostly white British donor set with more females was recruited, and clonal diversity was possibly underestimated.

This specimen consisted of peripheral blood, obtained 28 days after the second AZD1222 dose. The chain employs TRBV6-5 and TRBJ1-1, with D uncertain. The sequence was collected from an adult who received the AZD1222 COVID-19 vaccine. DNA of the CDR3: TGTGCCAGCAGTCAAAAGTGGAACACTGAAGCTTTCTTT. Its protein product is CASSQKWNTEAFF.